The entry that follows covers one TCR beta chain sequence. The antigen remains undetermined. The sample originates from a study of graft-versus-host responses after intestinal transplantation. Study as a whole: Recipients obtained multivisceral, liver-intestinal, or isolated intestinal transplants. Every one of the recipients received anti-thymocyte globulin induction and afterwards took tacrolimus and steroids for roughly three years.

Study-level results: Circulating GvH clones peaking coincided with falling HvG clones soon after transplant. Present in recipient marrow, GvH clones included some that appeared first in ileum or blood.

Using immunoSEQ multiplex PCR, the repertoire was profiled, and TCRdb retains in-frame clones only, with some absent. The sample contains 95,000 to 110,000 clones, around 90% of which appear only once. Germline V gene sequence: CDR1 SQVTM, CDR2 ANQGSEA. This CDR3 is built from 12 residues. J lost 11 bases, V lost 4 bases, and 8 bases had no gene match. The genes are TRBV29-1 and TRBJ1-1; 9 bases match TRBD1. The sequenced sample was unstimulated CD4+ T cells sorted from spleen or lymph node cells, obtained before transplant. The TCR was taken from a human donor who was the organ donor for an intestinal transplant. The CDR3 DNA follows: TGCAGCGTTGTATCCCCCGGACAGGGGGCTTTCTTT. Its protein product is CSVVSPGQGAFF.